This T cell receptor (beta chain) was observed in a study of blood T cell repertoires in COVID-19. Study in general: The cDNA or gDNA used as material had been derived from T cells, B-cell-depleted T cells, or PBMCs.

Germline CDR1 and CDR2: SGDLS and YYNGEE. The CDR3 length is 14 residues. After removal of 3 bases from V and 12 bases from J, the junction contained 12 bases not matched to a gene. Profiled with immunoSEQ multiplex PCR; TCRdb holds only in-frame clones, not every one. Altogether more than 85,000 clones are present, 70% to 90% being singletons, with the ten largest covering less than 1.5%. The rearrangement joins TRBV9 to TRBJ2-1; 7 nucleotides line up with TRBD2. The source of this sequence is a human donor in a cohort sampled during active COVID-19. The sample was peripheral blood. The CDR3 bases are TGTGCCAGCAGCGCTGACGTGGGGGGGAGAGCGCAGTTCTTC. Protein sequence: CASSADVGGRAQFF.